These 31 T cell receptor beta chains share one sample of origin, sequenced in a study of blood T cell repertoires in COVID-19. Sequencing used immunoSEQ multiplex PCR; TCRdb keeps in-frame clones, though not all of them. The sample carries around 270,000 clones, roughly nine tenths recorded once. The material sequenced was peripheral blood. These receptors all stem from a man between 60 and 70 years old who had recovered from COVID-19.

V is TRBV6-5 and J is TRBJ1-6; D possibly corresponds to TRBD1 (5 bases). In germline, CDR1 is MNHEY, CDR2 SVGAGI. Trimming pared 4 bases from V and 10 bases from J, leaving 14 bases between. The CDR3 runs to 14 residues. CDR3 DNA: TGTGCCAGCAGTTCAGGACCGCAGGGCTCACCCCTCCACTTT. Amino acid sequence: CASSSGPQGSPLHF.

The chain joins TRBV18 to TRBJ1-1; D not certain. Germline lookup yields CDR1 KGHSH and CDR2 LQKENI. Trimming took off 3 bases at V and 3 bases at J, with 8 bases between the two ends. CDR3 length equals 13 residues. Here the CDR3 reads CASSPSIYTEAFF. In nucleotides, the CDR3 is TGTGCCAGCTCACCGTCTATTTACACTGAAGCTTTCTTT. Full variable domain (outside the CDR3, taken from reference TRBV18 and TRBJ1-1): NAGVMQNPRHLVRRRGQEARLRCSPMKGHSHVYWYRQLPEEGLKFMVYLQKENIIDESGMPKERFSAEFPKEGPSILRIQQVVRGDSAAYFCASSPSIYTEAFFGQGTRLTVV.

This rearrangement joins TRBV2 to TRBJ1-6; 8 nucleotides agree with TRBD1. V lost 7 bases and J lost 5; bases outside the gene matches: 7. CDR1 SNHLY and CDR2 FYNNEI come from the germline V gene. The CDR3 extends over 15 amino acids. The CDR3 here is CASNTRGLNNSPLHF. CDR3 sequence (DNA): TGTGCCAGCAACACCAGGGGGCTGAATAATTCACCCCTCCACTTT.

The gene calls are TRBV7-2 and TRBJ2-3; D call uncertain. This CDR3 region has 15 residues. V was shortened by 1 base and J by 2 bases, with 10 bases between the two germline ends. In germline, CDR1 is SGHTA, CDR2 FQGNSA. CDR3: CASSLGLPITDTQYF. CDR3 DNA: TGTGCCAGCAGCTTAGGATTGCCTATCACAGATACGCAGTATTTT.

The V and J genes are TRBV6-5 and TRBJ2-7, with 9 bases matching TRBD2. Germline CDR1 MNHEY, CDR2 SVGAGI. CDR3 size: 16 residues. V lost 2 bases and J lost 2; bases outside the gene matches: 7. The chain's CDR3 is CASSYGVGGGAYEQYF. The CDR3 nucleotides are TGTGCCAGCAGTTACGGGGTTGGCGGGGGGGCCTACGAGCAGTACTTC.

The rearrangement uses TRBV11-3 and TRBJ2-3; D ambiguous. The CDR3 has 13 residues. V gave up 1 base and J gave up 5 bases, with 7 bases separating them. Germline-derived CDR1 and CDR2 are SGHNT and YENEEA. DNA for the CDR3: TGTGCCAGCAGCTTAGTAAGAGGAGATACGCAGTATTTT. It codes for CASSLVRGDTQYF.

The V call is TRBV5-5, the J call TRBJ1-6; possibly TRBD1 for D (6 bases). This CDR3 has 14 residues. Deletions cut 0 bases from V and 9 bases from J, with 10 bases between. CDR1 is SGHKS, CDR2 YYEKEE, per germline (reference sequence). CDR3 coding DNA: TGTGCCAGCAGCTTGGGCAGGGGCTTTTCACCCCTCCACTTT. Its translation is CASSLGRGFSPLHF.

This rearrangement joins TRBV12-3 or TRBV12-4 to TRBJ1-2; unclear D gene. CDR3 length: 12 residues. V lost 6 bases, J lost 8 bases, and 13 bases lay in between. This CDR3 is CASSETVGGYTF. CDR3 nucleotide sequence: TGTGCCAGCAGCGAAACAGTCGGCGGCTACACCTTC.

This CDR3 reads CASSPPGSSYNEQFF. The CDR3 DNA reads TGTGCCAGCTCACCACCCGGGAGCTCCTACAATGAGCAGTTCTTC. V gene TRBV18 combines with J gene TRBJ2-1; TRBD2 is a possible D gene (6 bases). Per the germline V gene, CDR1 is KGHSH and CDR2 is LQKENI. Trimming pared 0 bases from V and 0 bases from J, leaving 6 bases between. The CDR3 length is 15 residues.

This sequence joins TRBV14 and TRBJ2-1, with a possible D match to TRBD1 (6 bases). The CDR3 has 16 residues. Germline values: CDR1 SGHDN, CDR2 FVKESK. V shed 3 bases and J shed 3 bases, with 15 bases lying between them. Here the CDR3 DNA reads TGTGCCAGCAGCCATCTCCAGGGGAAGTTCTACAATGAGCAGTTCTTC. Its protein is CASSHLQGKFYNEQFF. The whole variable domain, remainder taken from reference TRBV14 and TRBJ2-1, is EAGVTQFPSHSVIEKGQTVTLRCDPISGHDNLYWYRRVMGKEIKFLLHFVKESKQDESGMPNNRFLAERTGGTYSTLKVQPAELEDSGVYFCASSHLQGKFYNEQFFGPGTRLTVL.

A single count supports this clone. The rearrangement uses TRBV19 and TRBJ2-1; 12 bases agree with TRBD1. The germline CDR1 and CDR2 sequences are LNHDA and SQIVND (reference sequence). Unmatched junction bases numbered 11, after V lost 4 bases and J lost 7 bases. The CDR3 has 17 residues. DNA for the CDR3: TGTGCCAGTAGTACGCTCCCCGGGACAGGGGGCTATAATGAGCAGTTCTTC. The encoded protein is CASSTLPGTGGYNEQFF.

The gene calls are TRBV6-5 and TRBJ2-1; TRBD1 aligns across 8 bases. With V trimmed by 6 bases and J by 8 bases, 6 bases remained unmatched. The length of the CDR3 is 13 residues. Germline CDR1 and CDR2: MNHEY and SVGAGI. For the CDR3, the DNA is TGTGCCAGCAGGCGGACAGGGTTCCATGAGCAGTTCTTC. This gives the protein CASRRTGFHEQFF.

The V gene is TRBV12-3 or TRBV12-4, the J gene TRBJ2-1, with 8 nucleotides matching TRBD1. CDR3 length: 12 residues. After removal of 7 bases from V and 9 bases from J, the junction contained 5 bases not matched to a gene. The CDR3 DNA reads TGTGCCAGCACCCCGACAGGGGTTGAGCAGTTCTTC. Translation gives CASTPTGVEQFF.

The chain is built from TRBV5-1 and TRBJ1-1; D is ambiguous. The CDR3 has 15 amino acids. V lost 0 bases and J 0 bases, leaving 9 bases between the germline ends. CDR1 and CDR2 (germline): SGHRS, YFSETQ. CDR3 amino acids: CASSLGRTLNTEAFF. CDR3 nucleotides: TGCGCCAGCAGCTTGGGGAGGACTTTGAACACTGAAGCTTTCTTT.

Points on this clone: Compared with germline, one end of the junction differs, possibly owing to a read error. V is TRBV7-7 and J is TRBJ2-5; 7 bases align to TRBD2. The CDR3 covers 15 residues. Germline V gene sequence: CDR1 SSHAT, CDR2 FNYEAQ (reference sequence). The CDR3 loop reads CASSLGEGRQETQYF. The CDR3 coding sequence is TGTGCTAGCAGCTTGGGGGAGGGACGTCAAGAGACCCAGTACTTC.

This sequence joins TRBV5-6 and TRBJ1-1; 8 nucleotides match TRBD1. Germline values: CDR1 SGHDT, CDR2 YYEEEE. V trimming: 2 bases; J trimming: 1 base; junction bases outside the gene matches: 10. There are 17 residues in the CDR3. The CDR3 spells CASSFWTGNGANTEAFF. The DNA of the CDR3 is TGTGCCAGCAGCTTTTGGACAGGGAATGGGGCGAACACTGAAGCTTTCTTT.

This chain joins TRBV30 and TRBJ2-3; D perhaps matches TRBD2 (5 bases). The CDR3 runs to 16 residues. V was trimmed by 4 bases and J by 4 bases, leaving 21 bases between them. Per germline, CDR1 GTSNPN and CDR2 SVGIG (reference sequence). This CDR3 reads CAWTLWSGLSADTQYF. The DNA for the CDR3 is TGTGCCTGGACCCTTTGGAGCGGCCTAAGCGCAGATACGCAGTATTTT. The variable domain in full, completed from reference TRBV30 and TRBJ2-3, reads SQTIHQWPATLVQPVGSPLSLECTVEGTSNPNLYWYRQAAGRGLQLLFYSVGIGQISSEVPQNLSASRPQDRQFILSSKKLLLSDSGFYLCAWTLWSGLSADTQYFGPGTRLTVL.

This clone was seen more than once but under ten times. The V and J genes are TRBV4-2 and TRBJ2-7; the D is unclear. V was pared by 4 bases and J by 0 bases, with 10 bases between. The germline V gene has CDR1 LGHNA and CDR2 YNFKEQ. The CDR3 runs 14 residues. The CDR3 here is CASSRDISSYEQYF. DNA of the CDR3: TGTGCCAGCAGCCGAGACATTAGCTCCTACGAGCAGTACTTC.

The rearrangement joins TRBV4-2 to TRBJ2-7, with 7 bases identical to TRBD2. The CDR3 extends over 14 amino acids. The V gene end was trimmed by 2 bases and the J gene end by 6 bases; junction bases not matched to a gene: 7. The V gene's germline CDR1 is LGHNA and CDR2 YNFKEQ. The CDR3 DNA reads TGTGCCAGCAGCCAAACCTCCCCGGGGGGCGAGCAGTACTTC. Residues: CASSQTSPGGEQYF.

The V gene is TRBV5-4, the J gene TRBJ2-2; no clear D. The V and J ends lost 4 bases and 5 bases respectively, with 15 bases between them. CDR1 SGHNT and CDR2 YYREEE come from the germline V gene (reference sequence). The CDR3 is 15 residues long. The CDR3 coding sequence is TGTGCCAGCAGCCCCGCTCTTCAGTCTACCGGGGAGCTGTTTTTT. This gives the protein CASSPALQSTGELFF.

The chain couples TRBV19 to TRBJ2-5; possibly TRBD2 for D (5 bases). Trimming shortened V by 5 bases and J by 4 bases, and 14 bases separated the two germline ends. This CDR3 region has 14 residues. Germline V gene sequence: CDR1 LNHDA, CDR2 SQIVND (reference sequence). The CDR3 loop reads CASSVPGSAETQYF. The CDR3 DNA reads as TGTGCCAGTAGTGTCCCGGGGTCGGCAGAGACCCAGTACTTC.

The chain links TRBV9 to TRBJ2-7; D possibly corresponds to TRBD2 (5 bases). Per the germline V gene, CDR1 is SGDLS and CDR2 is YYNGEE. Deletions cut 3 bases from V and 7 bases from J, with 17 bases between. The CDR3 totals 14 residues. The CDR3 spells CASSGAPGLGEQYF. The CDR3 coding sequence is TGTGCCAGCAGCGGAGCCCCGGGGTTGGGGGAGCAGTACTTC.

This clone appeared once. The CDR3 sequence: CASSFQHRDGYTF. CDR3 in DNA: TGTGCCAGCAGTTTCCAACACCGGGATGGCTACACCTTC. The chain links TRBV12-3 or TRBV12-4 to TRBJ1-2, with no clear D. The CDR3 sequence is 13 residues long. V gave up 3 bases and J gave up 6 bases, with 11 bases separating them.

The chain links TRBV19 to TRBJ1-5; 7 positions agree with TRBD1. J gave up 3 bases and V 0 bases, and 5 bases lay outside the gene matches. Germline V gene sequence: CDR1 LNHDA, CDR2 SQIVND (reference sequence). The CDR3 spans 16 residues. This CDR3 is CASSIENRGANQPQHF. The CDR3 bases are TGTGCCAGTAGTATAGAAAACAGGGGTGCCAATCAGCCCCAGCATTTT.

J is TRBJ2-2 and V is TRBV18, with TRBD1 identical over 8 bases. Trimming took 5 bases from V and 5 from J; bases not matched to a gene: 10. This CDR3 spans 16 amino acids. Germline values: CDR1 KGHSH, CDR2 LQKENI. CDR3 coding DNA: TGTGCCAGCTCAACAGGACAGGGCGCAAATACCGGGGAGCTGTTTTTT. Translation: CASSTGQGANTGELFF.

V is TRBV4-1 and J is TRBJ2-5, with D possibly TRBD2 on 6 matching bases. Germline V gene lookup returns CDR1 MGHRA and CDR2 YSYEKL. The CDR3 is made up of 15 amino acids. The germline V and J ends were trimmed by 1 base and 2 bases, with 11 bases remaining between them. The CDR3 protein is CASSQAGSLQETQYF. Written as DNA, the CDR3 is TGCGCCAGCAGCCAAGCCGGGAGCTTACAAGAGACCCAGTACTTC.

The J gene is TRBJ1-3, the V gene TRBV19, with D perhaps matching TRBD1 (6 bases). Germline values: CDR1 LNHDA, CDR2 SQIVND (reference sequence). The ends were cut back, 4 bases at V and 3 bases at J, with 16 bases in the middle. This CDR3 has 16 residues. The CDR3 region has the DNA TGTGCCAGTAGTACGGTCAGGGGATCGGGTGGAAACACCATATATTTT. This codes for CASSTVRGSGGNTIYF.

The rearrangement joins TRBV7-9 to TRBJ1-1, with a weak D call TRBD1 (5 bases). The germline V and J ends were trimmed by 7 bases and 1 base, with 19 bases remaining between them. The CDR3 has 16 amino acids. Germline V lookup: CDR1 SEHNR, CDR2 FQNEAQ (reference sequence). The CDR3 DNA follows: TGTGCCAGCACCCTAGTGGGGGGATCTTCGAACACTGAAGCTTTCTTT. As protein: CASTLVGGSSNTEAFF.

V is TRBV6-2 or TRBV6-3 and J is TRBJ1-2; tentative D call: TRBD1 (6 bases). CDR3 length equals 16 residues. V was trimmed by 0 bases and J by 2 bases, leaving 13 bases between them. The germline V gene encodes CDR1 MNHEY and CDR2 SVGEGT. The CDR3 bases are TGTGCCAGCAGTTACTCGGGTTCAGGGGAGAACTATGGCTACACCTTC. Translation: CASSYSGSGENYGYTF.

The chain is built from TRBV11-1 and TRBJ2-1; 8 nucleotides agree with TRBD2. Germline CDR1 and CDR2: SGHAT and FQDESV (reference sequence). Losses at the gene ends were 5 bases for V and 4 bases for J; bases not matched to a gene: 10. The CDR3 contains 16 residues. The CDR3 bases are TGTGCCAGCAGCCTCCCCGCCAGCGGGGGATACAATGAGCAGTTCTTC. Translation gives CASSLPASGGYNEQFF.

This chain connects TRBV6-2 or TRBV6-3 to TRBJ1-5, with 7 bases matching TRBD1. The CDR3 extends over 15 amino acids. Unmatched junction bases numbered 12, after V lost 5 bases and J lost 8 bases. The germline V gene has CDR1 MNHEY and CDR2 SVGEGT. The CDR3 region is CASSQNRGGIKPQHF. CDR3 DNA sequence: TGTGCCAGCAGTCAGAACAGGGGTGGCATCAAGCCCCAGCATTTT.